The next 26 T cell receptor beta chains were all read from a single sample in a study of T cell responses to AZD1222 COVID-19 vaccine. TCRdb's table, derived via immunoSEQ multiplex PCR, lists solely in-frame clones and lacks some. Of about 160,000 clones detected, about nine tenths appear once; the ten largest clones hold roughly 5.5%. Sequencing was performed on peripheral blood, taken on day 0 of AZD1222 vaccination. The source of these receptors is an adult in good health.

The chain employs TRBV28 and TRBJ1-2; 8 nucleotides agree with TRBD1. Trimming took 5 bases from V and 8 from J; bases not matched to a gene: 16. Germline CDR1 reads MDHEN; CDR2 reads SYDVKM. CDR3 length: 16 residues. The DNA for the CDR3 is TGTGCCAGCAGTCCTCTTCCCCGACAGGGGATTCGGGGCTACACCTTC. Translation: CASSPLPRQGIRGYTF.

This chain connects TRBV6-5 to TRBJ2-2; a weak D match, TRBD2 (6 bases). The CDR3 extends over 15 amino acids. Germline V gene data show CDR1 as MNHEY and CDR2 as SVGAGI. V shed 6 bases and J shed 0 bases, with 11 bases lying between them. The CDR3, as DNA: TGTGCCAGCAGGCCAGGGACTGCGAACACCGGGGAGCTGTTTTTT. It is translated as CASRPGTANTGELFF.

The chain has TRBV5-5 and TRBJ1-2, with D perhaps TRBD1 (5 bases). The CDR3 is 14 residues long. Deletions cut 3 bases from V and 2 bases from J, with 11 bases between. Germline V lookup: CDR1 SGHKS, CDR2 YYEKEE (reference sequence). The CDR3 is CASSSIGVNYGYTF. The CDR3, as DNA: TGTGCCAGCAGCTCAATAGGGGTAAACTATGGCTACACCTTC. The whole variable domain, filled in from reference TRBV5-5 and TRBJ1-2, reads DAGVTQSPTHLIKTRGQQVTLRCSPISGHKSVSWYQQVLGQGPQFIFQYYEKEERGRGNFPDRFSARQFPNYSSELNVNALLLGDSALYLCASSSIGVNYGYTFGSGTRLTVV.

This chain joins TRBV18 and TRBJ2-7; perhaps TRBD1 as D (5 bases). V was cut by 2 bases and J by 6 bases, with 14 bases left in between. The CDR3 covers 14 residues. Germline V gene lookup returns CDR1 KGHSH and CDR2 LQKENI. CDR3 DNA sequence: TGTGCCAGCTCACCAAGTCAGGTAACAGGCGAGCAGTACTTC. Translation: CASSPSQVTGEQYF.

This chain joins TRBV6-5 and TRBJ1-3, with D unresolved. Germline CDR1 reads MNHEY; CDR2 reads SVGAGI. CDR3 size: 14 residues. Deletions cut 6 bases from V and 8 bases from J, with 17 bases between. The CDR3 spells CASRDPNGRHTIYF. The CDR3, as DNA: TGTGCCAGCAGAGATCCAAACGGGAGACACACCATATATTTT.

This chain links TRBV9 with TRBJ2-1; D possibly matches TRBD1 or TRBD2 (5 bases each). The CDR3 loop spans 15 amino acids. Germline assignment: CDR1 SGDLS and CDR2 YYNGEE. V lost 1 base and J lost 8, with 16 bases in between. The CDR3 sequence: CASSVRAGNSDEQFF. The CDR3 DNA reads TGTGCCAGCAGCGTACGGGCAGGGAATAGCGATGAGCAGTTCTTC.

This chain joins TRBV27 and TRBJ2-5, with D perhaps matching TRBD2 (6 bases). The V end was cut by 6 bases, the J end by 4 bases, with 15 bases between. The CDR3 extends over 14 amino acids. The germline V gene encodes CDR1 MNHEY and CDR2 SMNVEV (reference sequence). This CDR3 reads CASSPSGVGETQYF. The CDR3, as DNA: TGTGCCAGCAGCCCCTCGGGGGTGGGAGAGACCCAGTACTTC.

This clone is labeled medium-sized. V is TRBV27 and J is TRBJ2-3; TRBD2 is a possible D gene (5 bases). This CDR3 has 15 residues. The germline gives CDR1 MNHEY, CDR2 SMNVEV (reference sequence). Between the trimmed V and J ends, which lost 2 bases and 0 bases, there was a span of 9 bases. The CDR3 protein is CASSLGSASTDTQYF. CDR3 DNA sequence: TGTGCCAGCAGTTTAGGGAGCGCGAGCACAGATACGCAGTATTTT.

This clone was observed at least ten times. The chain joins TRBV6-4 to TRBJ2-1, with D uncertain. Deletions cut 0 bases from V and 7 bases from J, with 10 bases between. CDR3 size: 14 residues. In germline, CDR1 is MRHNA, CDR2 SNTAGT. The CDR3 region is CASSDSASVNEQFF. The CDR3 region has the DNA TGTGCCAGCAGTGACTCGGCTAGTGTTAATGAGCAGTTCTTC.

The chain joins TRBV2 to TRBJ2-1; 9 nucleotides match TRBD1. This CDR3 has 16 amino acids. Germline loops: CDR1 SNHLY, CDR2 FYNNEI. V shed 3 bases, J shed 3 bases, and the junction held 6 bases outside the gene matches. The CDR3 region is CASSERDRVYYNEQFF. Here the CDR3 DNA reads TGTGCCAGCAGTGAGAGGGACAGGGTTTACTACAATGAGCAGTTCTTC.

The V and J genes are TRBV21-1 and TRBJ1-1; the table's D call TRBD1 went unverified against the DNA. TRBV21-1 is described as a pseudogene. This CDR3 has 13 residues. The chain's CDR3 is CASRDRPNTEAFF. The DNA for the CDR3 is TGTGCCAGCAGGGACAGGCCCAACACTGAAGCTTTCTTT.

This chain connects TRBV30 to TRBJ1-2; 9 bases map to TRBD1. Germline V gene data show CDR1 as GTSNPN and CDR2 as SVGIG (reference sequence). V dropped 3 bases and J dropped 5; count of bases not matched to a gene: 10. CDR3 length: 15 residues. The CDR3 spells CAWRTTGGSFYGYTF. CDR3 DNA: TGTGCCTGGAGGACGACAGGGGGATCGTTTTATGGCTACACCTTC.

The chain recombines TRBV4-2 with TRBJ1-6; possibly TRBD1 for D (6 bases). V gave up 4 bases and J gave up 3 bases, with 13 bases separating them. The CDR3 has 16 residues. The germline gives CDR1 LGHNA, CDR2 YNFKEQ. CDR3 bases: TGTGCCAGCAGCCTGGGAGGGGGTGACTATAATTCACCCCTCCACTTT. It translates to CASSLGGGDYNSPLHF.

The chain links TRBV28 to TRBJ1-3, with 7 bases aligning to TRBD1. After removal of 4 bases from V and 2 bases from J, the junction contained 5 bases not matched to a gene. CDR3 length: 15 residues. CDR1 MDHEN and CDR2 SYDVKM come from the germline V gene. CDR3 in amino acids: CASSSMTGTGNTIYF. CDR3 DNA: TGTGCCAGCAGTTCCATGACAGGGACTGGAAACACCATATATTTT.

The sample holds one count of this clone. V usage is TRBV20-1 and J usage is TRBJ1-2, with D perhaps TRBD1 (5 bases). There are 14 residues in the CDR3. CDR1 is DFQATT and CDR2 is SNEGSKA in the germline V gene (reference sequence). V lost 3 bases and J lost 3, with 14 bases in between. CDR3 DNA sequence: TGCAGTGCTAGTGTCGGGGGAAGCGACTATGGCTACACCTTC. It translates to CSASVGGSDYGYTF.

The gene calls are TRBV30 and TRBJ2-3, with no clear D. Germline lookup yields CDR1 GTSNPN and CDR2 SVGIG (reference sequence). The CDR3 loop spans 14 amino acids. Deletions cut 2 bases from V and 6 bases from J, with 15 bases between. CDR3 residues: CAWSKANRVDTQYF. As DNA, the CDR3 is TGTGCCTGGAGTAAAGCAAATAGAGTGGATACGCAGTATTTT.

This clone came up once. The V gene is TRBV27, the J gene TRBJ2-1, with 7 bases fitting TRBD2. J gave up 3 bases and V 6 bases, and 8 bases lay outside the gene matches. The CDR3 loop spans 15 amino acids. The V gene's germline CDR1 is MNHEY and CDR2 SMNVEV (reference sequence). CDR3 coding DNA: TGTGCCAGCAGGGTCCTTGGGGGGGACTACAATGAGCAGTTCTTC. Encoded protein: CASRVLGGDYNEQFF.

The chain recombines TRBV7-3 with TRBJ2-7; 7 bases are shared with TRBD2. Germline-derived CDR1 and CDR2 are SGHTA and FQGTGA. The V segment lost 5 bases and the J segment 2 bases; nucleotides outside the gene matches: 9. This CDR3 comprises 15 residues. The CDR3 region has the DNA TGTGCCAGCAGCCCGGGAGGTTCCGCAACCTACGAGCAGTACTTC. Protein sequence: CASSPGGSATYEQYF. Combining the CDR3 with reference TRBV7-3 and TRBJ2-7 gives the whole variable domain GAGVSQTPSNKVTEKGKYVELRCDPISGHTALYWYRQSLGQGPEFLIYFQGTGAADDSGLPNDRFFAVRPEGSVSTLKIQRTERGDSAVYLCASSPGGSATYEQYFGPGTRLTVT.

This clone came up a few times. This sequence joins TRBV11-2 and TRBJ1-2; perhaps TRBD1 as D (5 bases). The V end was cut by 4 bases, the J end by 4 bases, with 19 bases between. The germline CDR1 and CDR2 sequences are SGHAT and FQNNGV. This CDR3 comprises 16 residues. CDR3 nucleotides: TGTGCCAGCAGCTCATTTATTCTGACAGACACCTATGGCTACACCTTC. Its translation: CASSSFILTDTYGYTF.

This chain joins TRBV13 and TRBJ1-2; no clear D gene. Germline V gene sequence: CDR1 PRHDT, CDR2 FYEKMQ (reference sequence). The CDR3 contains 14 residues. V lost 5 bases and J 8 bases, leaving 18 bases between the germline ends. CDR3 nucleotide sequence: TGTGCCAGCAGCACCCCGGACCGGGGAGAAGGCTACACCTTC. Residues: CASSTPDRGEGYTF.

This rearrangement joins TRBV27 to TRBJ2-1; 11 nucleotides agree with TRBD2. The trim removed 5 bases at V and 0 bases at J, leaving 3 bases unmatched. This CDR3 contains 16 residues. The germline V gene has CDR1 MNHEY and CDR2 SMNVEV (reference sequence). The CDR3 nucleotides read TGTGCCAGCAGTCCCACTAGCGGGAGCTCCTACAATGAGCAGTTCTTC. Translated, it gives CASSPTSGSSYNEQFF.

Only one count was recorded for this clone. V is TRBV5-8 and J is TRBJ2-7; the D gene is possibly TRBD1 (5 bases). CDR1 is SGHTS and CDR2 is YDEGEE in the germline V gene. V lost 4 bases to trimming and J lost 0 bases, with 14 bases between them. The length of the CDR3 is 15 residues. The CDR3: CASSVTAGFSYEQYF. CDR3 sequence (DNA): TGTGCCAGCAGCGTAACAGCAGGGTTCTCCTACGAGCAGTACTTC.

V gene TRBV19 combines with J gene TRBJ1-1; D uncertain. There are 14 residues in the CDR3. V lost 6 bases, J lost 0 bases, and 11 bases lay in between. The germline gives CDR1 LNHDA, CDR2 SQIVND (reference sequence). The DNA of the CDR3 is TGTGCCAGTAGCCCCGGGCCGCTGAACACTGAAGCTTTCTTT. Translating it yields CASSPGPLNTEAFF.

This chain connects TRBV28 to TRBJ1-5; D is unclear. The V gene lost 8 bases and the J gene lost 3 bases, with 14 bases spanning the gap. The CDR3 sequence is 14 residues long. Germline assignment: CDR1 MDHEN and CDR2 SYDVKM. The CDR3 is CASQDTPFNQPQHF. CDR3 DNA sequence: TGTGCCAGCCAAGATACTCCCTTCAATCAGCCCCAGCATTTT.

This clone has more than one count but fewer than ten. The chain recombines TRBV5-1 with TRBJ2-7, with TRBD1 matching 9 bases. The junction had 7 bases not matched to a gene; V was cut back by 4 bases and J by 5 bases. This CDR3 is 14 amino acids long. Germline loops: CDR1 SGHRS, CDR2 YFSETQ. The CDR3 is CASSTGTGTHEQYF. In DNA, the CDR3 is TGCGCCAGCAGCACCGGGACAGGGACCCACGAGCAGTACTTC.

The chain is built from TRBV2 and TRBJ1-5; weak D call: TRBD1 (6 bases). Germline CDR1 reads SNHLY; CDR2 reads FYNNEI. The CDR3 totals 17 residues. V lost 4 bases and J lost 4, with 20 bases in between. CDR3 DNA sequence: TGTGCCAGCAGTGTCCCGTCGGGGGCAGGCATGAATCAGCCCCAGCATTTT. Translating gives CASSVPSGAGMNQPQHF.